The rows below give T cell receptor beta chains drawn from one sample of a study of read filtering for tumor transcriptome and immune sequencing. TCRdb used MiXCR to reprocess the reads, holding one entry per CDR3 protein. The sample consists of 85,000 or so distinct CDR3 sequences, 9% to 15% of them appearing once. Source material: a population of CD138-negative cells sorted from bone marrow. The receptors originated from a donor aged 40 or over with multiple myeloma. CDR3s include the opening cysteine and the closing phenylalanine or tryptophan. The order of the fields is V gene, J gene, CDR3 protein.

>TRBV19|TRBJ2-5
CVTGGRPSQETQYF
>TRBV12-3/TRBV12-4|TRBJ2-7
CASSPDNYEQYF
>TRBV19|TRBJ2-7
CASSTAGVYEQYF
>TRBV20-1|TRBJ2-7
CSASREGSPYEQYF
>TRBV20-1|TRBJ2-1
CSARDSVRDYPHF
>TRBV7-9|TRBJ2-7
CASSPGTSGTYGQYF
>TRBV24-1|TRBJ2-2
CATREGGGELFF
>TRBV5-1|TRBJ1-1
CASSLPRRTEAFF
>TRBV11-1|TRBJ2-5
CASSLAGGRETQYF
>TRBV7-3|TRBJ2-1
CASSLSSGRPDNEQFF
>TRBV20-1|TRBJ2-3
CSAREPLDTQYF
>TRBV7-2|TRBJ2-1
CASIRWPGEQFF
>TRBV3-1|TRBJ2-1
CASSRAGSGPPNEQFF
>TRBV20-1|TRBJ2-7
CSASNTGTDPTGQYF
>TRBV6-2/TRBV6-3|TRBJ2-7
CASSPTGSYEQYF
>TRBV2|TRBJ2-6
CASIPRVSGANVLTF
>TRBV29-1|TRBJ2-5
CSVEGQGARVETQYF
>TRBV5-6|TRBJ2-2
CASSLPSPNTGELFF
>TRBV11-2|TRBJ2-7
CASSLAWGGSYEQYF
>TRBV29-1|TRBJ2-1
CSVQGALSYNEQFF
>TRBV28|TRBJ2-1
CASSPLADSYNEQFF
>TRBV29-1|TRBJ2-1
CSVEDRVKVAGGSYNEQFF
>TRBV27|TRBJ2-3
CASRPRASGKSTDTQYF
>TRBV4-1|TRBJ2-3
CASSPQKGVAGTDTQYF
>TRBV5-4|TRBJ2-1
CASSLDGSSYNEQFF
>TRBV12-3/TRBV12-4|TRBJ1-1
CASSFNRVTEAFF
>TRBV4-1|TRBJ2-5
CASSQDPQGSQYF